Presented here are 10 T cell receptor beta chains from one specimen sequenced in a study of T cell changes during pregnancy in multiple sclerosis. Measured with immunoSEQ multiplex PCR; TCRdb has only the in-frame clones, and not every one. The sample yields about 44,000 clones, approximately 92% seen once. Sequenced material: CD4+ T cells from peripheral blood mononuclear cells, taken before pregnancy. These receptors came from a female donor with multiple sclerosis, enrolled in a pregnancy study.

This sequence joins TRBV30 and TRBJ1-2; 8 bases are a match to TRBD1. This CDR3 has 14 residues. CDR1 is GTSNPN and CDR2 is SVGIG in the germline V gene (reference sequence). After removal of 0 bases from V and 4 bases from J, the junction contained 4 bases not matched to a gene. The CDR3 nucleotides read TGTGCCTGGAGTGTACGACAGGGGATCTATGGCTACACCTTC. This gives the protein CAWSVRQGIYGYTF.

The rearrangement uses TRBV29-1 and TRBJ2-7; the match to TRBD2 covers 11 bases. CDR1 and CDR2 (germline): SQVTM, ANQGSEA. The CDR3 runs to 15 residues. V gave up 4 bases and J gave up 3 bases; unmatched junction bases: 8. The CDR3 sequence: CSVVSLAGARYEQYF. As DNA, the CDR3 is TGCAGCGTTGTATCACTAGCGGGAGCGCGCTACGAGCAGTACTTC.

The rearrangement links TRBV2 to TRBJ2-7, with D maybe TRBD1 (5 bases). Trimming removed 7 bases at V and 6 bases at J, with 22 bases between. The CDR3 sequence is 15 residues long. Germline lookup yields CDR1 SNHLY and CDR2 FYNNEI. The CDR3 nucleotides read TGTGCCAGCACCCAGCTCGGCCAGGGCCAAAGCGAGCAGTACTTC. Translated, it gives CASTQLGQGQSEQYF.

This chain joins TRBV11-2 and TRBJ2-2, with 10 bases aligning to TRBD2. Germline CDR1 is SGHAT and CDR2 is FQNNGV. This CDR3 is 18 amino acids long. V shed 4 bases, J shed 2 bases, and the junction held 10 bases outside the gene matches. As DNA, the CDR3 is TGTGCCAGCAGCTCTCCAGCGGGAGGGCCGGTTAACACCGGGGAGCTGTTTTTT. Amino acid sequence: CASSSPAGGPVNTGELFF.

The count of this clone is one. V and J are TRBV29-1 and TRBJ2-7, with D perhaps TRBD1 (6 bases). Between the trimmed V and J ends, which lost 6 bases and 3 bases, there was a span of 12 bases. CDR1 is SQVTM, CDR2 ANQGSEA, per germline. The CDR3 sequence is 12 residues long. The CDR3, as DNA: TGCAGCGTCAGGACAGCAGACTACGAGCAGTACTTC. This sequence encodes CSVRTADYEQYF.

The chain carries TRBV7-9 and TRBJ2-5, with TRBD2 identical over 7 bases. CDR1 SEHNR and CDR2 FQNEAQ come from the germline V gene (reference sequence). The CDR3 loop spans 14 amino acids. With 2 bases clipped from V and 5 bases from J, the junction kept 5 bases outside the gene matches. Here the CDR3 reads CASSLSRRGETQYF. The CDR3 nucleotides are TGTGCCAGCAGCTTAAGTAGGCGGGGGGAGACCCAGTACTTC.

The rearrangement links TRBV10-3 to TRBJ2-7; TRBD2 matches 10 bases. CDR1 ENHRY and CDR2 SYGVKD come from the germline V gene. The junction had 7 bases not matched to a gene; V was cut back by 2 bases and J by 0 bases. This CDR3 spans 17 amino acids. This CDR3 reads CAISEPSGSPSSYEQYF. In DNA form, the CDR3 reads TGTGCCATCAGTGAGCCTAGCGGGAGCCCGAGCTCCTACGAGCAGTACTTC.

The V call is TRBV19, the J call TRBJ2-3, with 13 bases matching TRBD2. With V trimmed by 2 bases and J by 6 bases, 5 bases remained unmatched. From germline, CDR1 is LNHDA and CDR2 SQIVND (reference sequence). There are 16 residues in the CDR3. The CDR3 protein is CASSIPGLAGTDTQYF. The CDR3 nucleotides are TGTGCCAGTAGTATACCGGGACTAGCGGGAACGGATACGCAGTATTTT.

Only one count was recorded for this clone. This rearrangement joins TRBV18 to TRBJ2-2, with TRBD1 as a possible D gene (5 bases). Germline CDR1 KGHSH, CDR2 LQKENI. The CDR3 is 16 amino acids. V was trimmed by 2 bases and J by 4 bases, leaving 14 bases between them. DNA for the CDR3: TGTGCCAGCTCACCATCCGGCAGGGAAGGCACCGGGGAGCTGTTTTTT. It specifies CASSPSGREGTGELFF. Combining the CDR3 with reference TRBV18 and TRBJ2-2 gives the whole variable domain NAGVMQNPRHLVRRRGQEARLRCSPMKGHSHVYWYRQLPEEGLKFMVYLQKENIIDESGMPKERFSAEFPKEGPSILRIQQVVRGDSAAYFCASSPSGREGTGELFFGEGSRLTVL.

This clone was seen only once. The gene calls are TRBV18 and TRBJ1-1; D is ambiguous. The CDR3 runs 15 residues. V was shortened by 0 bases and J by 9 bases, with 17 bases between the two germline ends. Germline V gene sequence: CDR1 KGHSH, CDR2 LQKENI. CDR3 sequence: CASSPPITAPGKAFF. The CDR3 DNA is TGTGCCAGCTCACCACCCATCACAGCTCCGGGAAAAGCTTTCTTT. Combining the CDR3 with reference TRBV18 and TRBJ1-1 gives the whole variable domain NAGVMQNPRHLVRRRGQEARLRCSPMKGHSHVYWYRQLPEEGLKFMVYLQKENIIDESGMPKERFSAEFPKEGPSILRIQQVVRGDSAAYFCASSPPITAPGKAFFGQGTRLTVV.